A selection of T cell receptor beta chains follows, all from one sample in a study of cytomegalovirus exposure and HLA in healthy donors. Using immunoSEQ multiplex PCR, the repertoire was profiled, and TCRdb retains in-frame clones only, with some absent. The table lists 150,000 or so clones, 81% of them singletons. Sequencing was carried out using PBMCs. The source of these receptors is a woman between 18 and 29 years old in good health and CMV-seropositive. Each CDR3 is given with its conserved first and last residue. The D gene is left open where the match is weak. A row's size may be missing; if present it is once, few, many or a size class.

D: TRBD1; V: TRBV7-9; size: .; J: TRBJ1-6; CDR3: CASSPETGFTSPLHF; DNA: TGTGCCAGCAGCCCCGAGACAGGGTTTACTTCACCCCTCCACTTT
D: .; V: TRBV14; size: few; J: TRBJ2-1; CDR3: CASSQEVGGGSSYNEQFF; DNA: TGTGCCAGCAGCCAAGAAGTGGGAGGGGGGAGCTCCTACAATGAGCAGTTCTTC
D: .; V: TRBV6-1; size: .; J: TRBJ1-2; CDR3: CASSEEVGGGYGYTF; DNA: TGTGCCAGCAGTGAAGAGGTCGGGGGGGGCTATGGCTACACCTTC
D: .; V: TRBV28; size: few; J: TRBJ2-2; CDR3: CAIWRPNTGELFF; DNA: TGTGCCATCTGGAGGCCGAACACCGGGGAGCTGTTTTTT
D: .; V: TRBV10-2; size: .; J: TRBJ2-7; CDR3: CASRETGFSYEQYF; DNA: TGCGCCAGCAGGGAAACAGGTTTTTCCTACGAGCAGTACTTC
D: .; V: TRBV30; size: .; J: TRBJ1-1; CDR3: CACTGPNTEAFF; DNA: TGTGCCTGCACTGGTCCGAACACTGAAGCTTTCTTT
D: TRBD2; V: TRBV5-6; size: .; J: TRBJ2-3; CDR3: CASSLALAGTDTQYF; DNA: TGTGCCAGCAGCTTGGCGCTAGCGGGCACAGATACGCAGTATTTT
D: TRBD1; V: TRBV27; size: .; J: TRBJ1-5; CDR3: CASSPGGVNQPQHF; DNA: TGTGCCAGCAGTCCAGGGGGCGTCAATCAGCCCCAGCATTTT
D: TRBD1; V: TRBV27; size: .; J: TRBJ2-1; CDR3: CASSQGTVNEQFF; DNA: TGTGCCAGCAGTCAAGGGACAGTCAATGAGCAGTTCTTC
D: TRBD2; V: TRBV19; size: .; J: TRBJ2-7; CDR3: CAISGGDSYEQYF; DNA: TGTGCCATATCGGGGGGGGACTCCTACGAGCAGTACTTC
D: TRBD1; V: TRBV6-4; size: .; J: TRBJ1-2; CDR3: CASSETGRLQAPTIRYTF; DNA: TGTGCCAGCAGTGAGACAGGGAGGCTCCAGGCACCTACTATTCGCTACACCTTC
D: TRBD2; V: TRBV12-5; size: .; J: TRBJ2-1; CDR3: CASGSTIAGGYNEQFF; DNA: TGTGCTAGTGGTTCTACAATAGCGGGGGGCTACAATGAGCAGTTCTTC
D: .; V: TRBV6-6; size: .; J: TRBJ1-4; CDR3: CASNRDGVTNEKLFF; DNA: TGTGCCAGCAACCGGGATGGGGTGACTAATGAAAAACTGTTTTTT
D: TRBD1; V: TRBV9; size: .; J: TRBJ1-1; CDR3: CASSATGGTEAFF; DNA: TGTGCCAGCAGTGCCACAGGGGGAACTGAAGCTTTCTTT
D: TRBD1; V: TRBV6-1; size: .; J: TRBJ1-2; CDR3: CATRTGGSGWYGYTF; DNA: TGTGCCACCCGGACAGGGGGCAGCGGTTGGTATGGCTACACCTTC
D: .; V: TRBV6-6; size: .; J: TRBJ2-5; CDR3: CASSYSWGRETQYF; DNA: TGTGCCAGCAGTTACTCTTGGGGGCGGGAGACCCAGTACTTC
D: TRBD1; V: TRBV29-1; size: .; J: TRBJ2-1; CDR3: CSVPGQGFNYEQFF; DNA: TGCAGCGTTCCGGGACAGGGGTTTAATTATGAGCAGTTCTTC
D: .; V: TRBV13; size: .; J: TRBJ1-5; CDR3: CASSARRGSNQPQHF; DNA: TGTGCCAGCAGCGCAAGACGAGGGAGCAATCAGCCCCAGCATTTT
D: TRBD2; V: TRBV4-1; size: .; J: TRBJ2-5; CDR3: CASSQVASGGASETQYF; DNA: TGCGCCAGCAGCCAAGTCGCTAGCGGGGGGGCTTCAGAGACCCAGTACTTC
D: .; V: TRBV19; size: .; J: TRBJ1-5; CDR3: CASSIVGGGGTQHF; DNA: TGTGCCAGTAGTATAGTGGGCGGCGGGGGGACCCAGCATTTT
D: .; V: TRBV25-1; size: few; J: TRBJ1-1; CDR3: CASSEYIRGGAEAFF; DNA: TGTGCCAGCAGTGAATATATCCGGGGGGGCGCTGAAGCTTTCTTT
D: .; V: TRBV27; size: .; J: TRBJ2-5; CDR3: CASSLSQRRGTQYF; DNA: TGTGCCAGCAGTTTATCCCAGCGACGGGGGACCCAGTACTTC
D: TRBD1; V: TRBV30; size: .; J: TRBJ1-3; CDR3: CAWSPTGAENTIYF; DNA: TGTGCCTGGAGTCCGACAGGGGCCGAAAACACCATATATTTT
D: .; V: TRBV2; size: .; J: TRBJ2-3; CDR3: CASSGRFGTLSTDTQYF; DNA: TGTGCCAGCAGCGGGCGCTTTGGGACACTAAGCACAGATACGCAGTATTTT
D: TRBD1; V: TRBV7-6; size: .; J: TRBJ2-7; CDR3: CASSLGRQGYEQYF; DNA: TGTGCCAGCAGCTTAGGGAGACAGGGGTACGAGCAGTACTTC
D: .; V: TRBV6-1; size: .; J: TRBJ1-1; CDR3: CASSEMAGLTTEAFF; DNA: TGTGCCAGCAGTGAAATGGCAGGCCTAACAACTGAAGCTTTCTTT
D: .; V: TRBV7-2; size: .; J: TRBJ1-4; CDR3: CASSHNGRPDEKLFF; DNA: TGTGCCAGCAGCCATAACGGCAGGCCAGATGAAAAACTGTTTTTT
D: .; V: TRBV5-6; size: .; J: TRBJ2-1; CDR3: CASSPSAGSSYNEQFF; DNA: TGTGCCAGCAGCCCTTCGGCGGGGTCCTCCTACAATGAGCAGTTCTTC
D: .; V: TRBV4-2; size: .; J: TRBJ1-3; CDR3: CASSPDLGNTIYF; DNA: TGTGCCAGCAGCCCAGACCTAGGAAACACCATATATTTT
D: .; V: TRBV7-2; size: .; J: TRBJ2-7; CDR3: CASSQQVYEQYF; DNA: TGTGCCAGCAGTCAACAGGTGTACGAGCAGTACTTC
D: .; V: TRBV7-2; size: few; J: TRBJ2-6; CDR3: CASRIESGANVLTF; DNA: TGTGCCAGCAGAATAGAGTCTGGGGCCAACGTCCTGACTTTC
D: TRBD1; V: TRBV7-8; size: .; J: TRBJ1-3; CDR3: CASSLYRGASGNTIYF; DNA: TGTGCCAGCAGCTTATACAGGGGCGCCTCTGGAAACACCATATATTTT
D: TRBD1; V: TRBV19; size: .; J: TRBJ2-2; CDR3: CASSLTGAGELFF; DNA: TGTGCCAGTAGTTTGACAGGGGCCGGGGAGCTGTTTTTT
D: TRBD1; V: TRBV2; size: .; J: TRBJ1-2; CDR3: CASSPRTGLYGYTF; DNA: TGTGCCAGCAGTCCAAGGACAGGGCTATATGGCTACACCTTC
D: .; V: TRBV5-1; size: .; J: TRBJ1-2; CDR3: CASSPSRGANYGYTF; DNA: TGCGCCAGCAGCCCTTCGCGGGGGGCGAACTATGGCTACACCTTC
D: .; V: TRBV13; size: .; J: TRBJ2-7; CDR3: CASSLGDSTYEQYF; DNA: TGTGCCAGCAGCTTAGGAGACAGCACCTACGAGCAGTACTTC
D: .; V: TRBV28; size: .; J: TRBJ1-3; CDR3: CASTPSRQISGNTIYF; DNA: TGTGCCAGCACACCCAGCAGGCAGATCTCTGGAAACACCATATATTTT
D: TRBD1; V: TRBV28; size: .; J: TRBJ2-6; CDR3: CASSLLGQGSSGANVLTF; DNA: TGTGCCAGCAGTTTATTAGGACAGGGGAGCTCTGGGGCCAACGTCCTGACTTTC
D: .; V: TRBV5-1; size: .; J: TRBJ1-1; CDR3: CASRNDRLGRNTEAFF; DNA: TGCGCCAGCAGAAACGACAGGCTGGGACGGAACACTGAAGCTTTCTTT
D: TRBD2; V: TRBV5-8; size: once; J: TRBJ2-1; CDR3: CASSLTSGDSYNEQFF; DNA: TGTGCCAGCAGCTTGACTAGCGGGGACTCCTACAATGAGCAGTTCTTC
D: .; V: TRBV2; size: .; J: TRBJ2-7; CDR3: CASSQDSDEQYF; DNA: TGTGCCAGCAGTCAGGACAGCGACGAGCAGTACTTC
D: .; V: TRBV5-1; size: .; J: TRBJ1-2; CDR3: CASSSGQLPDGYTF; DNA: TGCGCCAGCAGCTCCGGACAACTACCTGATGGCTACACCTTC
D: .; V: TRBV5-1; size: .; J: TRBJ2-1; CDR3: CASSLTGSYNEQFF; DNA: TGCGCCAGCAGCTTGACAGGGTCCTACAATGAGCAGTTCTTC
D: .; V: TRBV5-4; size: .; J: TRBJ2-1; CDR3: CASSLLSSSYNEQFF; DNA: TGTGCCAGCAGCTTGCTGAGTAGCTCCTACAATGAGCAGTTCTTC
D: .; V: TRBV4-3; size: .; J: TRBJ2-1; CDR3: CASSLRGGHNEQFF; DNA: TGCGCCAGCAGCCTCCGGGGTGGGCACAATGAGCAGTTCTTC
D: .; V: TRBV4-3; size: .; J: TRBJ1-2; CDR3: CASSQDGAGRGYTF; DNA: TGCGCCAGCAGCCAAGATGGGGCAGGCCGGGGCTACACCTTC
D: .; V: TRBV14; size: .; J: TRBJ1-6; CDR3: CASSQAVGGGSPLHF; DNA: TGTGCCAGCAGCCAAGCGGTAGGGGGTGGGTCACCCCTCCACTTT
D: TRBD1; V: TRBV15; size: .; J: TRBJ1-2; CDR3: CATLSSRTGGDGYTF; DNA: TGTGCCACCCTTTCCTCCAGGACAGGGGGAGATGGCTACACCTTC
D: TRBD1; V: TRBV5-1; size: .; J: TRBJ2-1; CDR3: CASSTRDRGPNEQFF; DNA: TGCGCCAGCAGCACCCGGGACAGGGGGCCCAATGAGCAGTTCTTC
D: .; V: TRBV5-4; size: .; J: TRBJ2-7; CDR3: CASSLSRATYEQYF; DNA: TGTGCCAGCAGCTTGTCCAGGGCTACCTACGAGCAGTACTTC